Listed here are 30 T cell receptor beta chains from one sample, sequenced in a study of beta chain features in type 1 diabetes. The study reverse transcribed the entire isolated RNA, so it sequenced expressed TCRB transcripts. The protocol was immunoSEQ multiplex PCR, while the TCRdb copy is restricted to in-frame clones and leaves out a portion. The data contain about 160,000 clones, approximately 9% of them singletons. Sequencing was done on a sample of central memory CD4+ T cells from blood. These receptors were taken from a woman younger than 30 in good health.

In this sample, this clone turned up a few times. The J gene is TRBJ2-5, the V gene TRBV5-1; TRBD1 aligns across 12 bases. This CDR3 comprises 18 residues. CDR1 is SGHRS and CDR2 is YFSETQ in the germline V gene. V lost 4 bases and J lost 1; bases outside the gene matches: 11. In DNA form, the CDR3 reads TGCGCCAGCAGCCCGGGACAGGGGGCTCGCGTGAGCCAAGAGACCCAGTACTTC. Amino acid sequence: CASSPGQGARVSQETQYF.

The CDR3, as DNA: TGTGCCAGCAGGATGACAGGGGGAAATGGCTACACCTTC. Encoded protein: CASRMTGGNGYTF. The chain is built from TRBV11-3 and TRBJ1-2, with 9 bases aligning to TRBD1. The CDR3 spans 13 residues. Trimming at V came to 6 bases and at J to 6 bases, leaving 5 bases not matched to a gene. Per the germline V gene, CDR1 is SGHNT and CDR2 is YENEEA.

In regard to this clone: Other DNA sequences in this specimen translate into the identical CDR3. The J gene is TRBJ2-7, the V gene TRBV2; 8 bases map to TRBD1. Germline values: CDR1 SNHLY, CDR2 FYNNEI. V shed 7 bases and J 5 bases; nucleotides not matched to a gene: 7. This CDR3 spans 13 amino acids. In nucleotides, the CDR3 is TGTGCCAGCATATACCAGGGGGCCCACGAGCAGTACTTC. It translates to CASIYQGAHEQYF.

V usage is TRBV4-3 and J usage is TRBJ2-7, with D unclear. V was trimmed by 2 bases and J by 1 base, leaving 9 bases between them. The CDR3 loop spans 14 amino acids. In germline, CDR1 is LGHNA, CDR2 YSLEER. The chain's CDR3 is CASSQSRQSYEQYF. The DNA for the CDR3 is TGCGCCAGCAGCCAATCGCGGCAGTCCTACGAGCAGTACTTC.

This clone has more than one count but fewer than ten. The CDR3 sequence is CASSPPLGEDYGYTF. Here the CDR3 DNA reads TGTGCCAGCAGCCCGCCACTCGGGGAGGACTATGGCTACACCTTC. J is TRBJ1-2 and V is TRBV7-2; D is uncertain. Trimming left V 5 bases short and J 3 bases short, with 16 bases between. CDR1 and CDR2 (germline): SGHTA, FQGNSA. The CDR3 is made up of 15 amino acids.

J is TRBJ2-1 and V is TRBV4-2, with D possibly TRBD1 on 5 matching bases. Germline V gene lookup returns CDR1 LGHNA and CDR2 YNFKEQ. V shed 1 base and J shed 3 bases, with 13 bases lying between them. The CDR3 consists of 16 residues. In DNA form, the CDR3 reads TGTGCCAGCAGCCAAGCTAGGGGTGGGTTCTACAATGAGCAGTTCTTC. Its translation is CASSQARGGFYNEQFF.

The chain has TRBV25-1 and TRBJ1-2, with D perhaps matching TRBD1 (6 bases). CDR3 length: 15 residues. The germline gives CDR1 MGHDK, CDR2 SYGVNS. Trimming left V 6 bases short and J 4 bases short, with 18 bases between. In DNA, the CDR3 is TGTGCCAGCAGGGGAGGGGGGAAACCTAGCTATGGCTACACCTTC. Protein sequence: CASRGGGKPSYGYTF.

The chain employs TRBV27 and TRBJ2-5; D might be TRBD1 (6 bases). V was pared by 6 bases and J by 5 bases, with 16 bases between. The CDR3 spans 14 residues. Germline-derived CDR1 and CDR2 are MNHEY and SMNVEV (reference sequence). The CDR3 sequence: CASSSLGGGETQYF. The CDR3 nucleotides are TGTGCCAGCAGCTCTCTTGGGGGCGGGGAGACCCAGTACTTC.

J is TRBJ1-4 and V is TRBV5-1, with D possibly TRBD1 on 5 matching bases. V lost 5 bases and J 6 bases, leaving 11 bases between the germline ends. This CDR3 contains 13 residues. Germline CDR1 reads SGHRS; CDR2 reads YFSETQ. The CDR3 nucleotides read TGCGCCAGCAGTGACGGGGGAGATGAAAAACTGTTTTTT. Translating gives CASSDGGDEKLFF.

The chain uses TRBV10-3 and TRBJ2-7; TRBD1 matches at 7 bases. J was trimmed by 3 bases and V by 6 bases; bases with no gene match: 8. There are 14 residues in the CDR3. CDR1 and CDR2 from the germline V gene are ENHRY and SYGVKD. The CDR3 DNA sequence: TGTGCCATCAGCTTCGGGACAGCAGGCTACGAGCAGTACTTC. This encodes CAISFGTAGYEQYF.

This clone was counted ten times or more. The gene calls are TRBV30 and TRBJ2-2, with D tentatively TRBD1 (6 bases). The CDR3 is 15 amino acids. Trimming left V 0 bases short and J 3 bases short, with 11 bases between. CDR1 and CDR2 (germline): GTSNPN, SVGIG (reference sequence). CDR3 in amino acids: CAWSVLTGHTGELFF. CDR3 coding DNA: TGTGCCTGGAGTGTACTGACAGGTCACACCGGGGAGCTGTTTTTT.

This clone has just a few counts. The same CDR3 can be traced to other DNA sequences in this sample. V usage is TRBV2 and J usage is TRBJ2-1; weak D call: TRBD2 (5 bases). This CDR3 contains 12 residues. The V and J ends lost 6 bases and 7 bases respectively, with 10 bases between them. The germline gives CDR1 SNHLY, CDR2 FYNNEI. The CDR3 here is CASSGEGNEQFF. CDR3 bases: TGTGCCAGCAGCGGGGAAGGGAATGAGCAGTTCTTC.

This clone was seen more than once but under ten times. V and J are TRBV4-2 and TRBJ1-2, with 7 bases fitting TRBD1. In germline, CDR1 is LGHNA, CDR2 YNFKEQ. The CDR3 loop spans 17 amino acids. V shed 2 bases and J 5 bases; nucleotides not matched to a gene: 14. CDR3 nucleotide sequence: TGTGCCAGCAGCCAACCCCAGGGGGAAAGTTTGAGATATGGCTACACCTTC. This codes for CASSQPQGESLRYGYTF.

In its sample, this clone was seen many times. The rearrangement links TRBV4-3 to TRBJ2-3; 8 bases are shared with TRBD1. This CDR3 is 18 amino acids long. Germline loops: CDR1 LGHNA, CDR2 YSLEER. The V and J ends lost 1 base and 0 bases, in that order; junction bases with no gene match: 9. DNA for the CDR3: TGCGCCAGCAGCCAAGGTCCCACAGGGGGAGGAAGCACAGATACGCAGTATTTT. This codes for CASSQGPTGGGSTDTQYF.

The rearrangement uses TRBV7-9 and TRBJ2-1; TRBD2 agrees at 10 bases. CDR3 length: 14 residues. V was pared by 5 bases and J by 7 bases, with 5 bases of the junction left unmatched. Germline V CDR1 and CDR2: SEHNR, FQNEAQ (reference sequence). CDR3 sequence: CASSQREGQNEQFF. DNA of the CDR3: TGTGCCAGCAGCCAGCGGGAGGGCCAGAATGAGCAGTTCTTC.

Only a few counts were recorded for this clone. The chain recombines TRBV2 with TRBJ2-1; TRBD2 matches at 10 bases. Trimming removed 6 bases from V and 0 bases from J; junction bases left unmatched: 2. This CDR3 comprises 15 residues. Per the germline V gene, CDR1 is SNHLY and CDR2 is FYNNEI. CDR3 DNA sequence: TGTGCCAGCAGGGTAGCGGGAGGCTCCTACAATGAGCAGTTCTTC. This sequence encodes CASRVAGGSYNEQFF. The complete variable domain, with remaining parts taken from reference TRBV2 and TRBJ2-1, reads EPEVTQTPSHQVTQMGQEVILRCVPISNHLYFYWYRQILGQKVEFLVSFYNNEISEKSEIFDDQFSVERPDGSNFTLKIRSTKLEDSAMYFCASRVAGGSYNEQFFGPGTRLTVL.

This clone has more than one count but fewer than ten. V and J are TRBV10-3 and TRBJ1-1; tentatively, D is TRBD1 (5 bases). CDR3 size: 13 residues. V was trimmed by 8 bases and J by 1 base, leaving 11 bases between them. The germline CDR1 and CDR2 sequences are ENHRY and SYGVKD. CDR3 residues: CAIVAGPNTEAFF. The DNA for the CDR3 is TGTGCCATCGTGGCAGGGCCGAACACTGAAGCTTTCTTT.

V gene TRBV6-5 combines with J gene TRBJ2-7; possibly TRBD1 for D (6 bases). V was clipped by 0 bases and J by 3 bases, with 15 bases between them. CDR3 size: 16 residues. Germline CDR1 is MNHEY and CDR2 is SVGAGI. The CDR3 DNA reads TGTGCCAGCAGTTACTCGAGTGGGACAAGAAGCTACGAGCAGTACTTC. Encoded protein: CASSYSSGTRSYEQYF.

This clone was seen only a few times. The V gene is TRBV5-1, the J gene TRBJ1-1; D ambiguous. The CDR3 has 13 residues. Trimming stripped 0 bases from V and 4 bases from J, with 7 bases between. Germline CDR1 is SGHRS and CDR2 is YFSETQ. CDR3 sequence: CASSLAELTEAFF. The DNA for the CDR3 is TGCGCCAGCAGCTTGGCCGAACTCACTGAAGCTTTCTTT.

In this sample, this clone turned up a few times. This rearrangement joins TRBV7-3 to TRBJ2-1; maybe TRBD1 (6 bases). The CDR3 spans 15 residues. Germline lookup yields CDR1 SGHTA and CDR2 FQGTGA. V was shortened by 6 bases and J by 0 bases, with 12 bases between the two germline ends. CDR3 sequence: CASSPQGSSYNEQFF. CDR3 nucleotide sequence: TGTGCCAGCAGTCCTCAGGGGAGCTCCTACAATGAGCAGTTCTTC.

This clone has just a few counts. V gene TRBV5-1 combines with J gene TRBJ1-1; D not resolved. This CDR3 is 15 amino acids long. The germline V and J ends were trimmed by 6 bases and 0 bases, with 15 bases remaining between them. CDR1 is SGHRS and CDR2 is YFSETQ in the germline V gene. The DNA of the CDR3 is TGCGCCAGCACCCCGTATGGGAGTCTGAACACTGAAGCTTTCTTT. Protein product: CASTPYGSLNTEAFF.

This clone was seen more than once but under ten times. The chain couples TRBV5-1 to TRBJ1-3; TRBD1 agrees at 8 bases. V shed 3 bases, J shed 4 bases, and the junction held 9 bases outside the gene matches. Germline lookup yields CDR1 SGHRS and CDR2 YFSETQ. The CDR3 is 16 residues long. CDR3 sequence (DNA): TGCGCCAGCAGCTGGGCCGGACAGGGCTCGGGAAACACCATATATTTT. Its translation: CASSWAGQGSGNTIYF.

This chain links TRBV11-3 with TRBJ2-7, with 7 bases aligning to TRBD1. V was pared by 4 bases and J by 5 bases, with 11 bases of the junction left unmatched. The length of the CDR3 is 15 residues. The germline V gene encodes CDR1 SGHNT and CDR2 YENEEA. CDR3 in DNA: TGTGCCAGCAGCTCCTACAGGGGTTCGAACGACGAGCAGTACTTC. Protein: CASSSYRGSNDEQYF.

The V and J genes are TRBV5-1 and TRBJ1-5; 9 bases fit TRBD1. CDR1 and CDR2 (germline): SGHRS, YFSETQ. The J segment lost 2 bases and the V segment lost 3 bases, leaving 6 bases of the junction unmatched. The CDR3 is 16 amino acids. Here the CDR3 DNA reads TGCGCCAGCAGCTCCGGACAGGGGAATGGCAATCAGCCCCAGCATTTT. It codes for CASSSGQGNGNQPQHF.

The chain employs TRBV27 and TRBJ1-2; D may be TRBD1 (5 bases). The V end was cut by 2 bases, the J end by 5 bases, with 12 bases between. CDR1 and CDR2 from the germline V gene are MNHEY and SMNVEV (reference sequence). This CDR3 is built from 14 residues. The CDR3 here is CASSLEFGGYGYTF. Here the CDR3 DNA reads TGTGCCAGCAGTTTAGAATTCGGGGGGTATGGCTACACCTTC.

J is TRBJ1-6 and V is TRBV5-1; 10 nucleotides agree with TRBD1. V trimming: 4 bases; J trimming: 7 bases; junction bases outside the gene matches: 8. The CDR3 is made up of 16 amino acids. The germline V gene encodes CDR1 SGHRS and CDR2 YFSETQ. The CDR3 sequence is CASSPGTGDGNSPLHF. For the CDR3, the DNA is TGCGCCAGCAGCCCAGGGACAGGGGACGGGAATTCACCCCTCCACTTT.

This clone was picked up a small number of times. V usage is TRBV27 and J usage is TRBJ2-3; no definite D call. V lost 4 bases to trimming and J lost 2 bases, with 10 bases between them. Germline loops: CDR1 MNHEY, CDR2 SMNVEV (reference sequence). This CDR3 region has 14 residues. CDR3 region: CASSSPQFTDTQYF. In DNA, the CDR3 is TGTGCCAGCAGTTCCCCACAGTTCACAGATACGCAGTATTTT.

This clone was found a few times. V usage is TRBV7-2 and J usage is TRBJ2-7, with 9 bases that match TRBD1. The CDR3 runs 16 residues. CDR1 is SGHTA and CDR2 is FQGNSA in the germline V gene. V lost 5 bases, J lost 3 bases, and 11 bases stayed unmatched. The CDR3 DNA is TGTGCCAGCAGCCCCTTGGGGACAGGGCGAGTCTACGAGCAGTACTTC. Protein sequence: CASSPLGTGRVYEQYF. Full variable domain (outside the CDR3, taken from reference TRBV7-2 and TRBJ2-7): GAGVSQSPSNKVTEKGKDVELRCDPISGHTALYWYRQSLGQGLEFLIYFQGNSAPDKSGLPSDRFSAERTGGSVSTLTIQRTQQEDSAVYLCASSPLGTGRVYEQYFGPGTRLTVT.

This clone was counted between two and nine times. The CDR3 nucleotides read TGCGCCAGCAGCTTGAGCGGAAGCACGAACACTGAAGCTTTCTTT. This encodes CASSLSGSTNTEAFF. The chain recombines TRBV5-1 with TRBJ1-1; D remains unclear. CDR1 is SGHRS, CDR2 YFSETQ, per germline. V lost 1 base, J lost 1 base, and 11 bases lay in between. The CDR3 contains 15 residues. The full variable domain, in which reference TRBV5-1 and TRBJ1-1 provide the parts outside the CDR3, is KAGVTQTPRYLIKTRGQQVTLSCSPISGHRSVSWYQQTPGQGLQFLFEYFSETQRNKGNFPGRFSGRQFSNSRSEMNVSTLELGDSALYLCASSLSGSTNTEAFFGQGTRLTVV.

The V and J genes are TRBV27 and TRBJ2-7; 10 bases align to TRBD1. Germline trimming cut 6 bases from V and 9 bases from J; bases unmatched to any gene: 17. Germline loops: CDR1 MNHEY, CDR2 SMNVEV (reference sequence). The CDR3 is 16 amino acids. The CDR3 sequence: CASSPPSGTGAQLQYF. Written as DNA, the CDR3 is TGTGCCAGCAGCCCCCCTTCCGGGACAGGGGCTCAGTTGCAGTACTTC.